The entry that follows covers one T cell receptor (beta chain) sequence. Its antigen is undetermined. One heparinised blood draw averaging around 110 mL was given by each donor. As every portion of the isolated RNA was reverse transcribed, the sequencing read expressed TCRB transcripts. Mean read depth for naive, central memory and regulatory T cell samples was a few million reads. Libraries were prepared by immunoSEQ multiplex PCR; TCRdb keeps only in-frame clonotypes and omits some of them. Among about 160,000 clones listed, around 9.7% were seen once. The record originates from a study of beta chain features in type 1 diabetes. General study results and limits: Whether HLA type affects TCRB rearrangement stayed undetermined in the present work. Type 1 diabetes patients showed a moderate but significant shortening of TCRB CDR3s in all four CD4+ subsets.

The V gene lost 0 bases and the J gene lost 6 bases, with 10 bases spanning the gap. CDR3 length equals 13 residues. Germline V gene lookup returns CDR1 SQVTM and CDR2 ANQGSEA. The chain uses TRBV29-1 and TRBJ2-3; perhaps TRBD1 as D (6 bases). Sample: central memory CD4+ T cells from blood. This receptor was obtained from a woman between 25 and 40 years old with type 1 diabetes. CDR3 coding DNA: TGCAGCGTTGAAGATCGACAGGTCGATACGCAGTATTTT. This translates into CSVEDRQVDTQYF.